The next 15 T cell receptor beta chains were all read from a single sample in a study of blood T cell repertoires in COVID-19. Some clones are missing from TCRdb's copy, which holds only in-frame ones; the method was immunoSEQ multiplex PCR. The sample lists about 300,000 clones; just under 90% were seen once. Material: peripheral blood. The receptors were sampled from a woman aged 25 to 45 with COVID-19, enrolled during active disease.

The J gene is TRBJ1-6, the V gene TRBV27; maybe TRBD1 (5 bases). Trimming shortened V by 3 bases and J by 6 bases, and 9 bases separated the two germline ends. This CDR3 contains 14 residues. Per the germline V gene, CDR1 is MNHEY and CDR2 is SMNVEV (reference sequence). CDR3 in DNA: TGTGCCAGCAGTTTCCAGGGTCCTAATTCACCCCTCCACTTT. Translating it yields CASSFQGPNSPLHF.

This clone was recorded once. This rearrangement joins TRBV3-1 (or the pseudogene TRBV3-2) to TRBJ2-1, with TRBD2 matching 7 bases. Germline V gene data show CDR1 as LGHDT and CDR2 as YNNKEL (reference sequence). The CDR3 has 14 residues. J was trimmed by 11 bases and V by 4 bases; bases with no gene match: 11. The CDR3 DNA follows: TGTGCCAGCAGCCGGATACGAGCGGGGATGAAGCAGTTCTTC. It codes for CASSRIRAGMKQFF.

The J gene is TRBJ1-2, the V gene TRBV29-1; D perhaps matches TRBD1 (5 bases). V gave up 3 bases and J gave up 4 bases, with 18 bases separating them. This CDR3 region has 15 residues. Germline CDR1 SQVTM, CDR2 ANQGSEA. The CDR3 sequence is CSVDPDNDSFYGYTF. The CDR3 nucleotides are TGCAGCGTTGACCCCGATAACGACAGTTTCTATGGCTACACCTTC.

The chain couples TRBV6-5 to TRBJ2-7, with 7 bases fitting TRBD2. The V gene's germline CDR1 is MNHEY and CDR2 SVGAGI. The CDR3 is made up of 15 amino acids. V gave up 6 bases and J gave up 0 bases; unmatched junction bases: 8. The CDR3 loop reads CASSPVGGSSYEQYF. The CDR3 DNA reads as TGTGCCAGCAGCCCAGTGGGGGGGAGCTCCTACGAGCAGTACTTC.

The chain combines TRBV7-3 with TRBJ2-3; 9 nucleotides agree with TRBD1. Germline CDR1 reads SGHTA; CDR2 reads FQGTGA. The CDR3 loop spans 15 amino acids. V dropped 1 base and J dropped 4; count of bases not matched to a gene: 3. CDR3 residues: CASSLMGQGADTQYF. Here the CDR3 DNA reads TGTGCCAGCAGCTTAATGGGACAGGGCGCAGATACGCAGTATTTT.

This rearrangement joins TRBV16 to TRBJ1-3; D is ambiguous. The V and J ends lost 0 bases and 0 bases respectively, with 15 bases between them. CDR1 is KGHSY, CDR2 FQNENV, per germline. This CDR3 is built from 18 residues. CDR3 amino acids: CASSQSSSAGNSGNTIYF. CDR3 in DNA: TGTGCCAGCAGCCAATCAAGTTCGGCAGGAAACTCTGGAAACACCATATATTTT. Drawing the rest from reference TRBV16 and TRBJ1-3, the complete variable domain is GEEVAQTPKHLVRGEGQKAKLYCAPIKGHSYVFWYQQVLKNEFKFLISFQNENVFDETGMPKERFSAKCLPNSPCSLEIQATKLEDSAVYFCASSQSSSAGNSGNTIYFGEGSWLTVV.

J is TRBJ2-5 and V is TRBV7-2, with 8 bases matching TRBD2. V was clipped by 4 bases and J by 4 bases; unmatched bases: 8. Germline loops: CDR1 SGHTA, CDR2 FQGNSA. The CDR3 is 15 amino acids. The CDR3 bases are TGTGCCAGCAGCTCTCCCGGGGGGGCGATAGAGACCCAGTACTTC. Translation gives CASSSPGGAIETQYF.

The J gene is TRBJ2-2, the V gene TRBV6-2 or TRBV6-3, with TRBD1 matching 8 bases. V lost 2 bases to trimming and J lost 6 bases; unmatched junction nucleotides: 5. Germline CDR1 reads MNHEY; CDR2 reads SVGEGT. The length of the CDR3 is 15 residues. The DNA for the CDR3 is TGTGCCAGCAGTTACGGGACAGGAGTTCCCGGGGAGCTGTTTTTT. This gives the protein CASSYGTGVPGELFF.

The chain links TRBV5-1 to TRBJ1-2, with 8 bases lining up with TRBD1. V was clipped by 7 bases and J by 4 bases; unmatched bases: 6. The CDR3 totals 13 residues. Germline lookup yields CDR1 SGHRS and CDR2 YFSETQ. CDR3 amino acids: CASPDRGPYGYTF. The CDR3 DNA sequence: TGCGCCAGCCCCGACAGGGGTCCCTATGGCTACACCTTC.

The CDR3 DNA reads TGTGCCAGTAGTATAGAGGCAGCAGGGGTCGCCTACAATGAGCAGTTCTTC. Protein sequence: CASSIEAAGVAYNEQFF. This chain uses TRBV19 with TRBJ2-1; maybe TRBD1 (6 bases). The CDR3 contains 17 residues. Germline V CDR1 and CDR2: LNHDA, SQIVND (reference sequence). V lost 0 bases and J 2 bases, leaving 14 bases between the germline ends.

V usage is TRBV2 and J usage is TRBJ1-4; TRBD1 might be the D (6 bases). The V end lost 6 bases, the J end lost 0 bases, and 14 bases lay between the germline ends. Per the germline V gene, CDR1 is SNHLY and CDR2 is FYNNEI. CDR3 length equals 16 residues. The CDR3 region has the DNA TGTGCCAGCAGCTCAGGGGATGTCGCAACTAATGAAAAACTGTTTTTT. It codes for CASSSGDVATNEKLFF.

This sequence joins TRBV23-1 and TRBJ2-6; possibly TRBD1 for D (7 bases). TRBV23-1 is filed as an ORF, its function uncertain. The V end lost 6 bases, the J end lost 0 bases, and 15 bases lay between the germline ends. The CDR3 length is 17 residues. CDR3 in DNA: TGCGCCAGCAGGCGGGACAGCCCTAACTCTGGGGCCAACGTCCTGACTTTC. Protein product: CASRRDSPNSGANVLTF.

J is TRBJ2-3 and V is TRBV4-2; TRBD2 is a possible D gene (5 bases). The germline V gene encodes CDR1 LGHNA and CDR2 YNFKEQ. The CDR3 is 15 residues long. V shed 3 bases and J shed 4 bases, with 14 bases lying between them. The CDR3: CASSHARGTADTQYF. DNA for the CDR3: TGTGCCAGCAGCCATGCACGGGGAACGGCAGATACGCAGTATTTT.

This clone appeared a single time. The rearrangement joins TRBV28 to TRBJ1-1, with D tentatively TRBD1 (6 bases). Germline V gene sequence: CDR1 MDHEN, CDR2 SYDVKM. The V and J ends lost 4 bases and 5 bases respectively, with 11 bases between them. This CDR3 is built from 13 residues. The CDR3 protein is CASSSGVQTEAFF. The CDR3 bases are TGTGCCAGCAGTTCAGGGGTACAAACTGAAGCTTTCTTT.

With respect to this clone: The junction departs from the called germline gene at one end, perhaps through a read error. The chain couples TRBV7-9 to TRBJ1-1; D remains unclear. Germline loops: CDR1 SEHNR, CDR2 FQNEAQ (reference sequence). This CDR3 comprises 13 residues. CDR3 in amino acids: CASSVAANTEAFF. CDR3 bases: TGTGCCAGCAGCGTAGCGGCGAACACTGAAGCTTTCTTT.